A selection of T cell receptor beta chains follows, all from one sample in a study of T cell responses to AZD1222 COVID-19 vaccine. Data came from immunoSEQ multiplex PCR; TCRdb stores just in-frame clones and leaves some out. There are about 100,000 clones in the sample; more than 85% occur only once, and 7.5% to 9.5% lies in the top ten. The sample was peripheral blood, taken 28 days after the second AZD1222 dose. Receptors were obtained from an adult who received the AZD1222 COVID-19 vaccine. The CDR3 runs from the conserved cysteine through the conserved F or W. A D gene is named only where the DNA matches it firmly. Clone size is shown for a subset of rows, as once, few, many or a class of expanded clone.

j_call v_call clone_size d_call cdr3_nt cdr3_aa
TRBJ2-3 TRBV7-7 - TRBD2 TGTGCTAGCAGCCCAAGCGGGGGAGATACGCAGTATTTT CASSPSGGDTQYF
TRBJ2-1 TRBV27 - TRBD2 TGTGCCAGCAGTCTTGCGAAAGGGAGGGCGTACAATGAGCAGTTCTTC CASSLAKGRAYNEQFF
TRBJ2-2 TRBV28 - TRBD2 TGTGCCAGCCTGCCGAGCGGGAGGGCCGGCGGGGAGCTGTTTTTT CASLPSGRAGGELFF
TRBJ1-1 TRBV11-2 - - TGTGCCAGCAGCTTGAGGGGCGAGTGGCTCACTGAAGCTTTCTTT CASSLRGEWLTEAFF
TRBJ2-7 TRBV5-6 - TRBD1 TGTGCCAGCAGCTTGAGGGACAGCAGCGAGCAGTACTTC CASSLRDSSEQYF
TRBJ2-3 TRBV2 - - TGTGCCAGCAGTGAAGTAGGGGGAGATACGCAGTATTTT CASSEVGGDTQYF
TRBJ1-2 TRBV28 - - TGTGCCAGCAGGGATTCCTATGGCTACACCTTC CASRDSYGYTF
TRBJ1-2 TRBV19 few - TGTGCCAGTAGTCGTCGGGTTAACTATGGCTACACCTTC CASSRRVNYGYTF
TRBJ2-1 TRBV5-6 - TRBD2 TGTGCCAGCAGCTTTTTCTCCCTAGCGGGTAGGAATGAGCAGTTCTTC CASSFFSLAGRNEQFF
TRBJ1-6 TRBV15 - - TGTGCCACCAGCAGAGTCGGACAATGGAATTCACCCCTCCACTTT CATSRVGQWNSPLHF
TRBJ1-5 TRBV28 few - TGTGCCAGCAGTTTGGGGGCAGGGGGCAATCAGCCCCAGCATTTT CASSLGAGGNQPQHF
TRBJ1-1 TRBV13 - - TGTGCCAGCAGCTTAGGCCGAAGGAGTGAAGCTTTCTTT CASSLGRRSEAFF